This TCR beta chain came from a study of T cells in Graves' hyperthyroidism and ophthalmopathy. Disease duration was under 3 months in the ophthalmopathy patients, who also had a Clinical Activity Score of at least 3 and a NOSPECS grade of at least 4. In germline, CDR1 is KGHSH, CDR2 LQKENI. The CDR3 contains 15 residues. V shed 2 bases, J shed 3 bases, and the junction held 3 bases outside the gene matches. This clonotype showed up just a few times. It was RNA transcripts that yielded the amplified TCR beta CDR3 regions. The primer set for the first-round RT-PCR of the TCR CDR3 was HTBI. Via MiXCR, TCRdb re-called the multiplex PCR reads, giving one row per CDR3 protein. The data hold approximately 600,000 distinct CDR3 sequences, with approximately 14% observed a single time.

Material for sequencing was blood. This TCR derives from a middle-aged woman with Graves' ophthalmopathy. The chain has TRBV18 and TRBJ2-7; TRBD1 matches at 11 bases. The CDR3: CASSPGGTGGYEQYF. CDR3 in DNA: TGTGCCAGCTCACCAGGGGGGACAGGGGGCTACGAGCAGTACTTC.